This TCR beta chain appears in the sequencing data of a study of technical replicates of blood from a few donors. TCRdb's copy holds only in-frame clones and misses some; the assay was immunoSEQ multiplex PCR. Here the sample spans tens of thousands of clones, 95% being singletons. J lost 5 bases, V lost 4 bases, and 7 bases had no gene match. Germline V gene lookup returns CDR1 SGHRS and CDR2 YFSETQ. The CDR3 runs 14 residues. The sample taken for sequencing was T cells isolated from PBMCs. The chain carries TRBV5-1 and TRBJ2-3, with 7 nucleotides matching TRBD1. This clonotype was sampled from a human donor in good health. This chain's CDR3 is CASSTGTVRDTQYF. CDR3 nucleotides: TGCGCCAGCAGCACCGGGACAGTAAGAGATACGCAGTATTTT.